The next 2 T cell receptor beta chains were all read from a single sample in a study of CD8+CD57+ T cells in acquired aplastic anemia. Genomic DNA, the template, was used for profiling of the TCR beta VDJ and CDR3. A single record per CDR3 protein comes from TCRdb applying MiXCR to the reads. The table includes about 110,000 distinct CDR3 sequences, 51% detected once. The sample was sorted CD4+, CD8+, or CD8+CD57+ T cells (not recorded which) from PBMCs. The receptors stem from a human donor in good health, serving as a control.

At least ten counts were recorded for this clonotype. CDR3 loop: CSASKGAWTEAFF. The DNA for the CDR3 is TGCAGTGCTAGTAAGGGGGCGTGGACTGAAGCTTTCTTT. The genes are TRBV20-1 and TRBJ1-1; 7 bases map to TRBD1. The CDR3 totals 13 residues. The germline V gene encodes CDR1 DFQATT and CDR2 SNEGSKA (reference sequence). The V gene end was trimmed by 3 bases and the J gene end by 5 bases; junction bases not matched to a gene: 6.

The chain is built from TRBV25-1 and TRBJ1-2; possible D gene TRBD1, 6 bases. The V gene lost 8 bases and the J gene lost 8 bases, with 24 bases spanning the gap. The germline CDR1 and CDR2 sequences are MGHDK and SYGVNS. The length of the CDR3 is 15 residues. CDR3 sequence (DNA): TGTGCCAGCGAGTCAGGGGAAATGGTGGGCTCGGGCTACACCTTC. Its protein is CASESGEMVGSGYTF.